The 30 T cell receptor beta chains in this list originate from one sample, sequenced in a study of shared clonotypes between healthy human individuals. TCRdb keeps only in-frame clones here, not all; method: immunoSEQ multiplex PCR. The repertoire has under 2,500,000 clones, 95% of them found once; the top ten carry roughly 0.13%. Sequenced sample: naive CD4+ T cells sorted from blood. Subset noted: CD45RA+ positively selected. These receptors were collected from a young man in good health.

This clone is a singleton in its sample. This CDR3 reads CASAAAEPSTDTQYF. The CDR3 DNA reads TGCGCCAGCGCTGCAGCGGAACCTAGCACAGATACGCAGTATTTT. This chain joins TRBV5-1 and TRBJ2-3; a weak D match, TRBD2 (5 bases). The CDR3 runs to 15 residues. V lost 7 bases, J lost 0 bases, and 15 bases lay in between. Germline-derived CDR1 and CDR2 are SGHRS and YFSETQ.

The rearrangement uses TRBV5-4 and TRBJ2-1; 7 bases match TRBD2. Germline CDR1 and CDR2: SGHNT and YYREEE (reference sequence). The V and J ends lost 1 base and 0 bases, in that order; junction bases with no gene match: 1. This CDR3 spans 15 amino acids. Written as DNA, the CDR3 is TGTGCCAGCAGCTTGCGGGGGGTCTCCTACAATGAGCAGTTCTTC. Its translation is CASSLRGVSYNEQFF.

The rearrangement links TRBV11-2 to TRBJ2-3; TRBD2 aligns across 12 bases. The CDR3 extends over 18 amino acids. The junction had 15 bases not matched to a gene; V was cut back by 4 bases and J by 7 bases. Germline V gene lookup returns CDR1 SGHAT and CDR2 FQNNGV. CDR3 DNA: TGTGCCAGCAGCTCCATAAAGGGCACTAGCGGGAGGCCTCATACGCAGTATTTT. As protein: CASSSIKGTSGRPHTQYF.

This sequence joins TRBV18 and TRBJ1-5; 8 bases map to TRBD1. The germline V gene encodes CDR1 KGHSH and CDR2 LQKENI. V lost 4 bases, J lost 0 bases, and 5 bases stayed unmatched. The CDR3 consists of 16 residues. In DNA form, the CDR3 reads TGTGCCAGCTCACAGGGGACAGGCTTTAGCAATCAGCCCCAGCATTTT. Protein product: CASSQGTGFSNQPQHF.

The chain links TRBV27 to TRBJ2-1; 9 bases are a match to TRBD1. The trim removed 5 bases at V and 8 bases at J, leaving 10 bases unmatched. This CDR3 has 15 residues. Germline loops: CDR1 MNHEY, CDR2 SMNVEV (reference sequence). CDR3 DNA: TGTGCCAGCAGTCCCACCGGACAGGGGCTCTATGAGCAGTTCTTC. Amino acids: CASSPTGQGLYEQFF.

The chain is built from TRBV11-2 and TRBJ2-7; 12 positions agree with TRBD1. V lost 5 bases and J lost 4; bases outside the gene matches: 9. The germline V gene has CDR1 SGHAT and CDR2 FQNNGV. The CDR3 totals 16 residues. CDR3 coding DNA: TGTGCCAGCAGCCGCCTAAAGGGACAGGGGGCATACGAGCAGTACTTC. It codes for CASSRLKGQGAYEQYF.

This clone was seen once. The chain combines TRBV30 with TRBJ1-3; D uncertain. Trimming took off 5 bases at V and 2 bases at J, with 10 bases between the two ends. The CDR3 is 13 amino acids. The germline gives CDR1 GTSNPN, CDR2 SVGIG (reference sequence). The CDR3 protein is CAWSPFTGNTIYF. Here the CDR3 DNA reads TGTGCCTGGTCCCCTTTCACTGGAAACACCATATATTTT.

The V call is TRBV6-6, the J call TRBJ2-1, with 8 nucleotides matching TRBD2. CDR3 length: 12 amino acids. CDR1 MNHNY and CDR2 SVGAGI come from the germline V gene (reference sequence). V lost 8 bases and J lost 9; bases outside the gene matches: 6. The CDR3 loop reads CASQRESSEQFF. In nucleotides, the CDR3 is TGTGCCAGCCAGCGGGAGTCGAGTGAGCAGTTCTTC.

The chain employs TRBV5-1 and TRBJ2-7; TRBD1 is a possible D gene (7 bases). CDR1 and CDR2 from the germline V gene are SGHRS and YFSETQ. The CDR3 sequence is 14 residues long. V lost 4 bases and J 3 bases, leaving 14 bases between the germline ends. The CDR3 DNA follows: TGCGCCAGCAGCCCAGGGGGGTTGGGCTACGAGCAGTACTTC. Protein sequence: CASSPGGLGYEQYF.

A word on this clone: This sample includes further DNA sequences coding for the same CDR3. J is TRBJ2-3 and V is TRBV29-1, with D hard to call. The V gene lost 1 base and the J gene lost 0 bases, with 8 bases spanning the gap. Per germline, CDR1 SQVTM and CDR2 ANQGSEA. The length of the CDR3 is 14 residues. The CDR3 here is CSVEGRLSTDTQYF. CDR3 in DNA: TGCAGCGTTGAAGGCCGGCTAAGCACAGATACGCAGTATTTT.

V is TRBV6-6 and J is TRBJ2-2; D remains ambiguous. CDR1 and CDR2 (germline): MNHNY, SVGAGI (reference sequence). CDR3 length: 12 amino acids. Trimming took off 4 bases at V and 8 bases at J, with 8 bases between the two ends. The CDR3 DNA follows: TGTGCCAGCAGTTCCCCAGGAGGGGAGCTGTTTTTT. It translates to CASSSPGGELFF.

The gene calls are TRBV10-3 and TRBJ2-7; 7 bases match TRBD1. The J segment lost 2 bases and the V segment lost 0 bases, leaving 7 bases of the junction unmatched. The CDR3 spans 16 residues. The V gene's germline CDR1 is ENHRY and CDR2 SYGVKD. CDR3: CAISESWRQGAYEQYF. The CDR3 DNA sequence: TGTGCCATCAGTGAGTCGTGGAGGCAGGGGGCCTACGAGCAGTACTTC.

V gene TRBV18 combines with J gene TRBJ2-1; the D gene could be TRBD1 or TRBD2 (5 bases each). Looked up from germline, CDR1 is KGHSH and CDR2 is LQKENI. The CDR3 is 14 amino acids. V lost 6 bases and J lost 3, with 12 bases in between. CDR3 DNA sequence: TGTGCCAGCTCCAGGGAGCTTTACTACAATGAGCAGTTCTTC. Translated: CASSRELYYNEQFF.

For this clone: Additional DNA sequences in this sample encode the identical CDR3. This rearrangement joins TRBV28 to TRBJ2-7; 9 nucleotides agree with TRBD2. This CDR3 is built from 14 residues. V was pared by 4 bases and J by 4 bases, with 5 bases of the junction left unmatched. Germline lookup yields CDR1 MDHEN and CDR2 SYDVKM. The CDR3 loop is CASSSSGGLYEQYF. The CDR3 bases are TGTGCCAGCAGTTCCAGCGGGGGGCTTTACGAGCAGTACTTC.

CDR3 in amino acids: CASSQTGGPSPSYGYTF. In DNA form, the CDR3 reads TGCGCCAGCAGCCAGACAGGGGGCCCCTCCCCTTCCTATGGCTACACCTTC. The V gene is TRBV4-1, the J gene TRBJ1-2; TRBD1 matches at 10 bases. Germline V gene data show CDR1 as MGHRA and CDR2 as YSYEKL. V shed 3 bases and J 4 bases; nucleotides not matched to a gene: 11. CDR3 length equals 17 residues.

This chain links TRBV2 with TRBJ2-5; D assignment may be TRBD1 or TRBD2 (5 bases each). CDR1 is SNHLY, CDR2 FYNNEI, per germline. The CDR3 contains 13 residues. V lost 7 bases and J 5 bases, leaving 14 bases between the germline ends. Here the CDR3 reads CASTGQGLETQYF. The CDR3 region has the DNA TGTGCCAGCACGGGGCAGGGTCTGGAGACCCAGTACTTC.

This clone was found once. The rearrangement uses TRBV30 and TRBJ2-4; D ambiguous. This CDR3 is 12 amino acids long. Trimming removed 1 base at V and 5 bases at J, with 6 bases between. Germline V gene data show CDR1 as GTSNPN and CDR2 as SVGIG (reference sequence). CDR3 nucleotide sequence: TGTGCCTGGAGTGGAGTAGAAAACATTCAGTACTTC. Its protein is CAWSGVENIQYF.

This CDR3 reads CAISSNYEQYF. The CDR3, as DNA: TGTGCCATCAGTTCAAATTACGAGCAGTACTTC. V gene TRBV10-3 combines with J gene TRBJ2-7; D unresolved. Deletions cut 5 bases from V and 4 bases from J, with 6 bases between. The germline CDR1 and CDR2 sequences are ENHRY and SYGVKD. This CDR3 has 11 residues.

The chain employs TRBV6-1 and TRBJ1-1, with 9 bases that match TRBD1. CDR3 length equals 13 residues. V was pared by 11 bases and J by 6 bases, with 10 bases of the junction left unmatched. The V gene's germline CDR1 is MNHNS and CDR2 SASEGT. CDR3 amino acids: CAGAPDRGSEAFF. The DNA of the CDR3 is TGTGCCGGTGCCCCGGACAGGGGCTCTGAAGCTTTCTTT.

The V call is TRBV2, the J call TRBJ1-3; TRBD1 aligns across 8 bases. Germline V gene data show CDR1 as SNHLY and CDR2 as FYNNEI. Trimming at V came to 6 bases and at J to 1 base, leaving 11 bases not matched to a gene. The CDR3 loop spans 17 amino acids. The CDR3, as DNA: TGTGCCAGCAGCGCCAGACAGGGGATAGGATCTGGAAACACCATATATTTT. It translates to CASSARQGIGSGNTIYF.

This sequence joins TRBV30 and TRBJ1-4; D gene unclear. V shed 3 bases and J shed 3 bases, with 17 bases lying between them. Germline CDR1 reads GTSNPN; CDR2 reads SVGIG (reference sequence). This CDR3 has 16 residues. This CDR3 reads CAWSRGQPHSNEKLFF. Here the CDR3 DNA reads TGTGCCTGGAGCCGAGGGCAGCCCCACTCTAATGAAAAACTGTTTTTT.

The chain uses TRBV10-2 and TRBJ1-1, with D unresolved. V shed 3 bases and J shed 2 bases, with 10 bases lying between them. The germline V gene encodes CDR1 WSHSY and CDR2 SAAADI. The CDR3 contains 14 residues. CDR3 protein: CASSDNRINTEAFF. The CDR3 DNA sequence: TGCGCCAGCAGTGATAACAGAATTAACACTGAAGCTTTCTTT.

The V and J genes are TRBV5-4 and TRBJ2-4; 10 bases align to TRBD2. CDR1 and CDR2 from the germline V gene are SGHNT and YYREEE (reference sequence). This CDR3 has 17 residues. V was clipped by 4 bases and J by 9 bases; unmatched bases: 16. This CDR3 is CASSPASGGLSHLIQYF. CDR3 bases: TGTGCCAGCAGCCCCGCTAGCGGGGGCCTTTCCCATCTCATTCAGTACTTC.

The chain recombines TRBV7-9 with TRBJ2-7, with a tentative D call TRBD2 (5 bases). In germline, CDR1 is SEHNR, CDR2 FQNEAQ (reference sequence). V was shortened by 1 base and J by 2 bases, with 15 bases between the two germline ends. This CDR3 has 16 amino acids. CDR3 sequence reads: CASSLDGYSAAYEQYF. The DNA of the CDR3 is TGTGCCAGCAGCTTAGATGGGTATAGCGCGGCCTACGAGCAGTACTTC.

This chain links TRBV6-5 with TRBJ2-7, with D maybe TRBD2 (5 bases). The CDR3 sequence is 16 residues long. Germline lookup yields CDR1 MNHEY and CDR2 SVGAGI. The V end was cut by 0 bases, the J end by 4 bases, with 16 bases between. The CDR3: CASSYSGTSRTYEQYF. CDR3 DNA: TGTGCCAGCAGTTACTCTGGCACTAGTCGCACGTACGAGCAGTACTTC.

Turning to this clone: The same CDR3 arises from other DNA sequences in this sample as well. The V call is TRBV6-5, the J call TRBJ2-7, with 11 bases aligning to TRBD2. This CDR3 contains 15 residues. With V trimmed by 4 bases and J by 0 bases, 2 bases remained unmatched. CDR1 is MNHEY, CDR2 SVGAGI, per germline. The CDR3 nucleotides read TGTGCCAGCAGTTCTACTAGCGGGAGCTCCTACGAGCAGTACTTC. Amino acid sequence: CASSSTSGSSYEQYF.

The chain combines TRBV5-1 with TRBJ2-7; D unclear. This CDR3 region has 15 residues. V was pared by 0 bases and J by 2 bases, with 12 bases between. Germline V lookup: CDR1 SGHRS, CDR2 YFSETQ. In nucleotides, the CDR3 is TGCGCCAGCAGCTTGGACCACCGAGTAGCCTACGAGCAGTACTTC. Protein sequence: CASSLDHRVAYEQYF.

The chain links TRBV4-3 to TRBJ2-3; no reliable D call. Trimming shortened V by 3 bases and J by 1 base, and 14 bases separated the two germline ends. Looked up from germline, CDR1 is LGHNA and CDR2 is YSLEER. The CDR3 is made up of 16 amino acids. DNA of the CDR3: TGCGCCAGCAGCCACAAGATCCGGGCGCGCACAGATACGCAGTATTTT. It encodes CASSHKIRARTDTQYF.

The V call is TRBV30, the J call TRBJ2-1; 7 bases fit TRBD2. Germline V gene data show CDR1 as GTSNPN and CDR2 as SVGIG (reference sequence). The junction had 14 bases not matched to a gene; V was cut back by 3 bases and J by 0 bases. The CDR3 is 18 amino acids. In nucleotides, the CDR3 is TGTGCCTGGAGACGATCCCTTACTAGCGCAAACTCCTACAATGAGCAGTTCTTC. It encodes CAWRRSLTSANSYNEQFF.

The V gene is TRBV28, the J gene TRBJ1-5, with D possibly matching TRBD1 (6 bases). CDR1 is MDHEN, CDR2 SYDVKM, per germline. This CDR3 has 14 amino acids. Trimming pared 3 bases from V and 6 bases from J, leaving 12 bases between. DNA for the CDR3: TGTGCCAGCAGTTTGCGGACAGTGAGTCAGCCCCAGCATTTT. It translates to CASSLRTVSQPQHF.